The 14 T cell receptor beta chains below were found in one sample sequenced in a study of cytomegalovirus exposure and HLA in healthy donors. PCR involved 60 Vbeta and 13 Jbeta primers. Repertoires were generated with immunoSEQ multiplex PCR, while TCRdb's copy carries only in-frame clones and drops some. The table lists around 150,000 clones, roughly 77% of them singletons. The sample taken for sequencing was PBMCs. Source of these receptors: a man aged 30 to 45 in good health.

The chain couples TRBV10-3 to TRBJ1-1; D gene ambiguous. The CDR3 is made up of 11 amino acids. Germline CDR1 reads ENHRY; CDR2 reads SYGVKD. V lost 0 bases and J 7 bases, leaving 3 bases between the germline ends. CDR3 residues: CAISESYEAFF. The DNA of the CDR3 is TGTGCCATCAGTGAGTCGTATGAAGCTTTCTTT.

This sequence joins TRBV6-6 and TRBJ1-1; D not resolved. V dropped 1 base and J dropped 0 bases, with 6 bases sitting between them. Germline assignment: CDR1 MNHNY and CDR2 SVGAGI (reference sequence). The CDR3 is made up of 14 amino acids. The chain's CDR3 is CASSYLGVNTEAFF. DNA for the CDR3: TGTGCCAGCAGTTACTTAGGAGTGAACACTGAAGCTTTCTTT.

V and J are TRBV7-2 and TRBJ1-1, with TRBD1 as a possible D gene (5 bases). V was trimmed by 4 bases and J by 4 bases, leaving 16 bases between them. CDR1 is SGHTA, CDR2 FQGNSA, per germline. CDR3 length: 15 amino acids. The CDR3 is CASSYPAKGATEAFF. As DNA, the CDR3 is TGTGCCAGCAGCTATCCAGCCAAAGGGGCCACTGAAGCTTTCTTT.

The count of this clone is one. CDR3 in DNA: TGTGCCAGCAGTGTGGGACAGGGGGCAGGCAATGAGCAGTTCTTC. Its translation is CASSVGQGAGNEQFF. V and J are TRBV28 and TRBJ2-1, with 12 bases that match TRBD1. CDR1 and CDR2 (germline): MDHEN, SYDVKM. The ends lost 5 bases at V and 6 bases at J; junction bases unmatched: 5. The length of the CDR3 is 15 residues. Full variable domain (rest looked up from reference TRBV28 and TRBJ2-1): DVKVTQSSRYLVKRTGEKVFLECVQDMDHENMFWYRQDPGLGLRLIYFSYDVKMKEKGDIPEGYSVSREKKERFSLILESASTNQTSMYLCASSVGQGAGNEQFFGPGTRLTVL.

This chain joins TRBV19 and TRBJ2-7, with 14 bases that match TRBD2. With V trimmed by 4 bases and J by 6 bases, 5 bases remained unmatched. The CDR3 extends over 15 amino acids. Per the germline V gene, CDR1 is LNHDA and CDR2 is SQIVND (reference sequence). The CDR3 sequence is CASSTRLAGGREQYF. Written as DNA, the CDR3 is TGTGCCAGTAGTACGCGACTAGCGGGAGGGCGCGAGCAGTACTTC. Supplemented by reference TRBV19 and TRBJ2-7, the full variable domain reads DGGITQSPKYLFRKEGQNVTLSCEQNLNHDAMYWYRQDPGQGLRLIYYSQIVNDFQKGDIAEGYSVSREKKESFPLTVTSAQKNPTAFYLCASSTRLAGGREQYFGPGTRLTVT.

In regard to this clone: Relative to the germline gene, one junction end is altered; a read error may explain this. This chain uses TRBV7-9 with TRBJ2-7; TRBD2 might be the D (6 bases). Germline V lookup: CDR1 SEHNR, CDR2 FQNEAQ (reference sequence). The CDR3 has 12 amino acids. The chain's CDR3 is CSSSLALEGQYF. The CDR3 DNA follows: TGTTCCAGCAGCTTAGCGTTGGAGGGGCAGTACTTC.

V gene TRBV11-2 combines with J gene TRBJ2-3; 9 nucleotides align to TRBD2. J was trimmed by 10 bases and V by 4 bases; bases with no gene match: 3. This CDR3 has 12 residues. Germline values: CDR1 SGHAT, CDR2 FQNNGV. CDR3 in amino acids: CASSSGGRAQYF. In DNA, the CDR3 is TGTGCCAGCAGCTCGGGCGGGAGGGCGCAGTATTTT.

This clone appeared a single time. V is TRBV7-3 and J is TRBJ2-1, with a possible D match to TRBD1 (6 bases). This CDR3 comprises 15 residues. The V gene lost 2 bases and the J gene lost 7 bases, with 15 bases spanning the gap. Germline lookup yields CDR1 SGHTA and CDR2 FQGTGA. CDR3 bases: TGTGCCAGCAGCTTAGTCCTAGGGGGAAAGAATGAGCAGTTCTTC. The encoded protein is CASSLVLGGKNEQFF.

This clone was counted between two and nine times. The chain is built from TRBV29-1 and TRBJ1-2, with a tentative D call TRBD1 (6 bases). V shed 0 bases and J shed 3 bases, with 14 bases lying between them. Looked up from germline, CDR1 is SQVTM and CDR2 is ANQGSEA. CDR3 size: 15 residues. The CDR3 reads CSVEDPRGYYYGYTF. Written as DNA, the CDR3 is TGCAGCGTTGAAGATCCCAGGGGCTATTACTATGGCTACACCTTC.

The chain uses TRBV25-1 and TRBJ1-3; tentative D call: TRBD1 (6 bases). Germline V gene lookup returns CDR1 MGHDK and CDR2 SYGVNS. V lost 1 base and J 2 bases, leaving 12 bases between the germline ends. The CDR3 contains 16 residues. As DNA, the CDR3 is TGTGCCAGCAGTGAATCCATGGACAGTCCTGGAAACACCATATATTTT. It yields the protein CASSESMDSPGNTIYF.

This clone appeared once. CDR3 residues: CATSSGRGIGTQPQHF. The CDR3 nucleotides are TGTGCCACATCGTCCGGACGGGGGATAGGGACTCAGCCCCAGCATTTT. The chain joins TRBV28 to TRBJ1-5; D may be TRBD1 (5 bases). CDR1 is MDHEN, CDR2 SYDVKM, per germline. The V and J ends lost 10 bases and 6 bases respectively, with 25 bases between them. The CDR3 spans 16 residues. Complete variable domain (other parts from reference TRBV28 and TRBJ1-5): DVKVTQSSRYLVKRTGEKVFLECVQDMDHENMFWYRQDPGLGLRLIYFSYDVKMKEKGDIPEGYSVSREKKERFSLILESASTNQTSMYLCATSSGRGIGTQPQHFGDGTRLSIL.

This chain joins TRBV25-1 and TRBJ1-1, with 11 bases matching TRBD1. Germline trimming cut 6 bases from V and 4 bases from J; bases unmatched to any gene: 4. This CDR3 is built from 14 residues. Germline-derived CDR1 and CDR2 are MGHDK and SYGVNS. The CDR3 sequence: CASSLGQGATEAFF. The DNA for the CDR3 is TGTGCCAGCAGCCTCGGACAGGGGGCCACTGAAGCTTTCTTT.

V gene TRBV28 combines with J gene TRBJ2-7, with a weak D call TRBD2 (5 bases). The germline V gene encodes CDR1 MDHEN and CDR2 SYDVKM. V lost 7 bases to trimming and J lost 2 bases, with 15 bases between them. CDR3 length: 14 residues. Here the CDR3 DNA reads TGTGCCAGCACGGGAAAGACTCCAACCTACGAGCAGTACTTC. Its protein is CASTGKTPTYEQYF.

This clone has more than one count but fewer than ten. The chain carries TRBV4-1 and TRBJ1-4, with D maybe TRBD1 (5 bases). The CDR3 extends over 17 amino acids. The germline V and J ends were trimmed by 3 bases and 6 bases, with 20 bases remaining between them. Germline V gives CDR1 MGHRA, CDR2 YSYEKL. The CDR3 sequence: CASSQMSPGDLHEKLFF. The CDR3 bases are TGCGCCAGCAGCCAGATGAGCCCGGGGGATTTACATGAAAAACTGTTTTTT.